Listed below are T cell receptor beta chains from one sample, sequenced in a study of cytomegalovirus exposure and HLA in healthy donors. TCRdb keeps only in-frame clones here, not all; method: immunoSEQ multiplex PCR. The profile shows some 120,000 clones, 73% of them singletons. Sequences were obtained from PBMCs. The receptors come from a man aged 55 to 70 in good health and CMV-seropositive. Both conserved end residues are trimmed from each CDR3. Each record gives: V gene, clone size, J gene, D gene, CDR3 protein. A D gene is named only where the DNA matches it firmly. Not all rows give a size; the values are once, few, many and, for expanded clones, a class.

v_gene: TRBV7-7; abundance: NA; j_gene: TRBJ1-5; d_gene: NA; CDR3aa: ASSLNSNQPQH
v_gene: TRBV18; abundance: NA; j_gene: TRBJ2-5; d_gene: TRBD1; CDR3aa: ASSPPSGTAQETQY
v_gene: TRBV28; abundance: NA; j_gene: TRBJ2-5; d_gene: NA; CDR3aa: ASSTKETQY
v_gene: TRBV11-2; abundance: NA; j_gene: TRBJ2-2; d_gene: NA; CDR3aa: ASSLGGVNTGELF
v_gene: TRBV9; abundance: NA; j_gene: TRBJ1-1; d_gene: NA; CDR3aa: ASTSGTMNTEAF
v_gene: TRBV28; abundance: NA; j_gene: TRBJ1-3; d_gene: NA; CDR3aa: ASSLSGGNTIY
v_gene: TRBV5-1; abundance: once; j_gene: TRBJ2-7; d_gene: NA; CDR3aa: ASSLGDKAYEQY
v_gene: TRBV28; abundance: NA; j_gene: TRBJ1-2; d_gene: NA; CDR3aa: ATSRALRGGYT
v_gene: TRBV7-2; abundance: NA; j_gene: TRBJ1-6; d_gene: TRBD1; CDR3aa: ASSHADRGLSPLH
v_gene: TRBV5-4; abundance: NA; j_gene: TRBJ1-1; d_gene: TRBD1; CDR3aa: ASSTARDRVKEAF
v_gene: TRBV5-1; abundance: few; j_gene: TRBJ2-1; d_gene: TRBD1; CDR3aa: ASSLGQGVYEQF
v_gene: TRBV28; abundance: NA; j_gene: TRBJ1-5; d_gene: NA; CDR3aa: ASTPDRYQPQH
v_gene: TRBV4-1; abundance: few; j_gene: TRBJ1-5; d_gene: TRBD1; CDR3aa: ASSPVAHKTGVYQPQH
v_gene: TRBV7-8; abundance: NA; j_gene: TRBJ2-4; d_gene: NA; CDR3aa: ASPPGFRVVYKNIQY
v_gene: TRBV2; abundance: NA; j_gene: TRBJ2-3; d_gene: TRBD2; CDR3aa: ASATSGGFTDTQY
v_gene: TRBV2; abundance: NA; j_gene: TRBJ2-3; d_gene: NA; CDR3aa: ASTLLGTDTQY
v_gene: TRBV30; abundance: once; j_gene: TRBJ1-4; d_gene: TRBD1; CDR3aa: AWSWTGGSNEKLF
v_gene: TRBV7-8; abundance: few; j_gene: TRBJ2-6; d_gene: NA; CDR3aa: ASSLDPDWVAGANVLT
v_gene: TRBV7-9; abundance: once; j_gene: TRBJ2-3; d_gene: TRBD2; CDR3aa: ASKSTAGEDTQY
v_gene: TRBV5-1; abundance: NA; j_gene: TRBJ1-4; d_gene: TRBD1; CDR3aa: ASSPVGSPGQAEKLF
v_gene: TRBV28; abundance: NA; j_gene: TRBJ1-2; d_gene: TRBD1; CDR3aa: ASRGQGENYGYT
v_gene: TRBV6-5; abundance: NA; j_gene: TRBJ2-7; d_gene: NA; CDR3aa: ASSYGGSSAYEQY
v_gene: TRBV4-1; abundance: few; j_gene: TRBJ1-4; d_gene: TRBD1; CDR3aa: ASSVQGASGEKLF
v_gene: TRBV19; abundance: few; j_gene: TRBJ1-5; d_gene: NA; CDR3aa: ASSTPWQAGQPQH
v_gene: TRBV30; abundance: NA; j_gene: TRBJ1-1; d_gene: NA; CDR3aa: AWSVSWYEAF
v_gene: TRBV10-3; abundance: NA; j_gene: TRBJ1-6; d_gene: NA; CDR3aa: AIKEGDDSPLH
v_gene: TRBV5-4; abundance: NA; j_gene: TRBJ2-5; d_gene: NA; CDR3aa: ASSFQGEETQY
v_gene: TRBV7-2; abundance: NA; j_gene: TRBJ2-2; d_gene: NA; CDR3aa: ASSLAALNTGELF
v_gene: TRBV5-1; abundance: once; j_gene: TRBJ2-3; d_gene: NA; CDR3aa: ASSLAADTQY
v_gene: TRBV6-5; abundance: NA; j_gene: TRBJ1-4; d_gene: NA; CDR3aa: ASSRGQFNNEKLF
v_gene: TRBV5-4; abundance: NA; j_gene: TRBJ2-6; d_gene: NA; CDR3aa: ASSLPGISGANVLT
v_gene: TRBV9; abundance: NA; j_gene: TRBJ2-3; d_gene: NA; CDR3aa: ASSVRLSADTQY
v_gene: TRBV6-1; abundance: NA; j_gene: TRBJ2-7; d_gene: TRBD1; CDR3aa: ASSYNRGSYEQY
v_gene: TRBV6-5; abundance: few; j_gene: TRBJ2-7; d_gene: TRBD1; CDR3aa: ASSYSAGGIGY
v_gene: TRBV25-1; abundance: NA; j_gene: TRBJ2-3; d_gene: TRBD2; CDR3aa: ASSGGGGWDTQY
v_gene: TRBV10-3; abundance: NA; j_gene: TRBJ2-4; d_gene: NA; CDR3aa: AISEGLLAKNIQY
v_gene: TRBV2; abundance: NA; j_gene: TRBJ2-2; d_gene: NA; CDR3aa: ASSRPRNSLLRELF
v_gene: TRBV5-1; abundance: NA; j_gene: TRBJ2-4; d_gene: NA; CDR3aa: ASSLDGGLNIQY